A selection of T cell receptor beta chains follows, all from one sample in a study of shared clonotypes between healthy human individuals. Profiled with immunoSEQ multiplex PCR; TCRdb holds only in-frame clones, not every one. The sample yields around 1,000,000 clones, 70% to 85% seen once. Material for sequencing was memory CD4+ T cells from PBMCs. The receptors stem from a young man in good health. Some clones in this sample may be carry-over from other donors' samples. Each CDR3 is given with its conserved first and last residue. Fields, in order: clone size, V gene, D gene, J gene, CDR3 length, CDR3 protein, CDR3 DNA. A D gene is named only where the DNA matches it firmly. Some rows mark clone size as missing; the rest say once, few, many or name a class of expanded clone.

NA	TRBV28	NA	TRBJ2-3	14	CASSIGTSTDTQYF	TGTGCCAGCAGTATAGGGACTAGCACAGATACGCAGTATTTT
NA	TRBV4-3	TRBD1	TRBJ1-2	14	CASSLDRGLQGYTF	TGCGCCAGCAGCCTGGACAGGGGGCTACAGGGCTACACCTTC
NA	TRBV5-1	NA	TRBJ2-1	15	CASSLEPDYYNEQFF	TGCGCCAGCAGCTTGGAGCCCGATTACTACAATGAGCAGTTCTTC
few	TRBV6-5	NA	TRBJ1-1	11	CASRLNTEAFF	TGTGCCAGTCGATTGAACACTGAAGCTTTCTTT
NA	TRBV19	TRBD1	TRBJ1-3	14	CATTQGYSGNTIYF	TGTGCCACCACACAGGGGTACTCTGGAAACACCATATATTTT
few	TRBV27	TRBD2	TRBJ2-7	14	CASRLAGASYEQYF	TGTGCCAGCAGGCTAGCGGGTGCATCCTACGAGCAGTACTTC
NA	TRBV5-5	NA	TRBJ2-5	14	CASSLGWVQETQYF	TGTGCCAGCAGCTTGGGGTGGGTCCAAGAGACCCAGTACTTC
NA	TRBV29-1	NA	TRBJ2-1	16	CSVVQDTDYSYNEQFF	TGCAGCGTTGTACAGGACACTGACTACTCCTACAATGAGCAGTTCTTC
NA	TRBV19	TRBD1	TRBJ1-4	14	CASSSGTANEKLFF	TGTGCCAGTAGCTCCGGGACAGCAAATGAAAAACTGTTTTTT
NA	TRBV13	TRBD2	TRBJ2-1	16	CASSFWTSGDNNEQFF	TGTGCCAGCAGCTTCTGGACTAGCGGCGACAACAATGAGCAGTTCTTC
NA	TRBV28	NA	TRBJ1-2	14	CASSLRAGYYGYTF	TGTGCCAGCAGTTTAAGGGCAGGGTACTATGGCTACACCTTC
NA	TRBV28	NA	TRBJ2-3	15	CASSWTGGSTDTQYF	TGTGCCAGCAGTTGGACCGGCGGGAGCACAGATACGCAGTATTTT
NA	TRBV9	TRBD1	TRBJ2-2	17	CASSVEATGVVTGELFF	TGTGCCAGCAGCGTAGAGGCGACAGGGGTAGTAACCGGGGAGCTGTTTTTT
NA	TRBV27	NA	TRBJ2-7	15	CASSLYRVPAYEQYF	TGTGCCAGCAGTTTATATAGAGTACCGGCCTACGAGCAGTACTTC
NA	TRBV20-1	NA	TRBJ2-7	11	CSARIGSEQYF	TGCAGTGCTAGAATCGGTAGCGAGCAGTACTTC
NA	TRBV30	NA	TRBJ1-1	15	CAWIPGRIRDTEAFF	TGTGCCTGGATCCCCGGAAGGATTCGGGACACTGAAGCTTTCTTT
once	TRBV4-1	TRBD2	TRBJ2-7	13	CASSPPGGPRQYF	TGCGCCAGCAGCCCCCCGGGGGGGCCCCGGCAGTACTTC
NA	TRBV29-1	TRBD2	TRBJ2-2	17	CSVLPGLGPKNTGELFF	TGCAGCGTTCTTCCGGGACTAGGTCCAAAGAACACCGGGGAGCTGTTTTTT
NA	TRBV11-3	NA	TRBJ2-5	14	CASSPGRGMETQYF	TGTGCCAGCAGCCCCGGACGTGGGATGGAGACCCAGTACTTC
NA	TRBV5-1	NA	TRBJ2-5	12	CASSPTTETQYF	TGCGCCAGCAGCCCCACCACAGAGACCCAGTACTTC
NA	TRBV29-1	TRBD2	TRBJ2-7	14	CSVSGLAFTYEQYF	TGCAGCGTTTCCGGACTAGCGTTTACCTACGAGCAGTACTTC
NA	TRBV18	NA	TRBJ2-5	15	CASSPRGSPQETQYF	TGTGCCAGCTCACCACGGGGATCCCCCCAAGAGACCCAGTACTTC
NA	TRBV2	TRBD2	TRBJ2-4	15	CASSDRLAGRGVQYF	TGTGCCAGCAGTGATCGGCTAGCGGGCAGAGGAGTTCAGTACTTC
NA	TRBV5-1	TRBD2	TRBJ2-5	15	CASSLALAGGETQYF	TGCGCCAGCAGCTTGGCCCTAGCGGGAGGTGAGACCCAGTACTTC
NA	TRBV5-4	TRBD2	TRBJ2-2	16	CASSSRVAGDTGELFF	TGTGCCAGCAGCTCCCGGGTAGCGGGAGACACCGGGGAGCTGTTTTTT
NA	TRBV6-5	TRBD2	TRBJ2-7	12	CASTPRGGPQYF	TGTGCCAGCACCCCCCGGGGGGGGCCCCAGTACTTC
NA	TRBV7-2	NA	TRBJ1-2	15	CASSPLRETNYGYTF	TGTGCCAGCAGCCCCTTGAGGGAGACTAACTATGGCTACACCTTC
NA	TRBV23-1	TRBD2	TRBJ2-7	13	CASTRDGGNEQYF	TGCGCCAGCACCCGAGACGGGGGGAACGAGCAGTACTTC
NA	TRBV4-2	NA	TRBJ2-5	17	CASSQDVAQGGGETQYF	TGTGCCAGCAGCCAAGATGTGGCGCAGGGGGGGGGAGAGACCCAGTACTTC
NA	TRBV5-8	NA	TRBJ1-1	15	CASSLEQIMNTEAFF	TGTGCCAGCAGCTTGGAACAGATCATGAACACTGAAGCTTTCTTT
NA	TRBV19	TRBD1	TRBJ1-3	17	CASSGTGPQSSGNTIYF	TGTGCCAGCTCCGGGACAGGGCCACAGAGCTCTGGAAACACCATATATTTT
NA	TRBV7-2	TRBD1	TRBJ2-5	14	CASSWGTAQETQYF	TGTGCCAGCAGCTGGGGGACAGCCCAAGAGACCCAGTACTTC
NA	TRBV9	NA	TRBJ2-1	15	CASSVVGSRDNEQFF	TGTGCCAGCAGCGTAGTCGGTAGCAGAGACAATGAGCAGTTCTTC
NA	TRBV2	NA	TRBJ1-5	14	CASTAQYSNQPQHF	TGTGCCAGCACGGCCCAGTATAGCAATCAGCCCCAGCATTTT
once	TRBV28	NA	TRBJ2-1	11	CASKVGYEQFF	TGTGCCAGCAAGGTCGGTTATGAGCAGTTCTTC
once	TRBV5-4	NA	TRBJ2-7	14	CASSLVPGDYEQYF	TGTGCCAGCAGCTTGGTCCCAGGGGACTACGAGCAGTACTTC
NA	TRBV5-1	NA	TRBJ2-7	13	CASSRPDSHEQYF	TGCGCCAGCAGCCGACCCGACTCCCACGAGCAGTACTTC
NA	TRBV29-1	NA	TRBJ2-1	10	CSAGDREQFF	TGCAGCGCCGGAGACAGGGAGCAGTTCTTC
few	TRBV4-2	TRBD1	TRBJ1-5	15	CASSQDGTANQPQHF	TGTGCCAGCAGCCAAGATGGGACAGCAAATCAGCCCCAGCATTTT
NA	TRBV5-1	TRBD2	TRBJ2-7	16	CASTPHGGLAGGEQYF	TGCGCCAGCACCCCCCACGGAGGACTAGCGGGAGGTGAGCAGTACTTC
NA	TRBV18	TRBD2	TRBJ2-7	16	CASSPAASGSPNEQYF	TGTGCCAGCTCACCCGCCGCTAGCGGGAGTCCCAACGAGCAGTACTTC
once	TRBV20-1	NA	TRBJ2-1	11	CSAARVSEQFF	TGCAGTGCCGCCCGGGTGTCTGAGCAGTTCTTC
NA	TRBV25-1	NA	TRBJ2-5	14	CASSDGEGGETQYF	TGTGCCAGCAGTGATGGCGAGGGAGGAGAGACCCAGTACTTC
NA	TRBV10-3	TRBD2	TRBJ2-3	16	CAARPILAGGTDTQYF	TGTGCCGCCAGGCCAATACTAGCGGGAGGCACAGATACGCAGTATTTT
NA	TRBV11-2	NA	TRBJ1-2	14	CASSLTGGWFGYTF	TGTGCCAGCAGCCTTACGGGGGGCTGGTTTGGCTACACCTTC
once	TRBV28	NA	TRBJ1-2	13	CATQRGTRYGYTF	TGTGCCACCCAACGGGGCACCCGCTATGGCTACACCTTC
NA	TRBV4-1	NA	TRBJ1-3	14	CASSQVGSGNTIYF	TGCGCCAGCAGCCAAGTGGGGTCTGGAAACACCATATATTTT
NA	TRBV12-5	NA	TRBJ2-2	16	CASGLVLGRDTGELFF	TGTGCTAGTGGTTTGGTACTCGGCAGGGACACCGGGGAGCTGTTTTTT
NA	TRBV5-1	NA	TRBJ2-2	16	CASSPLLAENTGELFF	TGCGCCAGCAGCCCTTTGTTAGCGGAGAACACCGGGGAGCTGTTTTTT
few	TRBV28	TRBD2	TRBJ2-7	14	CASFTWTSGYEQYF	TGTGCCAGCTTTACCTGGACTAGCGGCTACGAGCAGTACTTC
NA	TRBV11-1	NA	TRBJ2-1	18	CASSLVGGQLSSYNEQFF	TGTGCCAGCAGCTTAGTGGGAGGTCAGCTTAGCTCCTACAATGAGCAGTTCTTC
NA	TRBV15	NA	TRBJ2-7	15	CATSRDQGIIYKQYF	TGTGCCACCAGCAGAGATCAGGGTATTATATACAAGCAGTACTTC